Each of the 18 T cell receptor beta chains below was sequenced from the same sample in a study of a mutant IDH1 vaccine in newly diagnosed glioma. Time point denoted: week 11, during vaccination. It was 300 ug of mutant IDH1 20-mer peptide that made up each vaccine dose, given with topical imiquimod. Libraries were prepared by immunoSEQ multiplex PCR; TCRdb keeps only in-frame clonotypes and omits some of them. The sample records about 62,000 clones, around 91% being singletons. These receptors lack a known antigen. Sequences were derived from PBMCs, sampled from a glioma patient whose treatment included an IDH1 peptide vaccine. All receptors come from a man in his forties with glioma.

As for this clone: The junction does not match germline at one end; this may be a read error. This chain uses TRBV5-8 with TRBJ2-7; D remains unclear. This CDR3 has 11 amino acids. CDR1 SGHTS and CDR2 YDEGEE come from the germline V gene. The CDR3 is CASRQAYGQYF. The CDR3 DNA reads TGTGCCAGCAGGCAAGCTTACGGGCAGTACTTC.

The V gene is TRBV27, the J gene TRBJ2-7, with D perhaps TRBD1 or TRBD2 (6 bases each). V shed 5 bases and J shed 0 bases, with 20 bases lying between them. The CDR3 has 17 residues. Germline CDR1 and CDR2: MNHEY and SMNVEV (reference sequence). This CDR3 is CASSRELGGRSSYEQYF. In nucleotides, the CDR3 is TGTGCCAGCAGTCGGGAGTTAGGGGGTCGCAGCTCCTACGAGCAGTACTTC.

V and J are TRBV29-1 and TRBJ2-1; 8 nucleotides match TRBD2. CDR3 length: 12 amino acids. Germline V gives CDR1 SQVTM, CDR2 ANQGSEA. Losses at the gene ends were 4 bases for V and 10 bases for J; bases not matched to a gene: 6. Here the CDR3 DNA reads TGCAGCGTTGCGTCGGCGGGGGGCGAGCAGTTCTTC. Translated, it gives CSVASAGGEQFF.

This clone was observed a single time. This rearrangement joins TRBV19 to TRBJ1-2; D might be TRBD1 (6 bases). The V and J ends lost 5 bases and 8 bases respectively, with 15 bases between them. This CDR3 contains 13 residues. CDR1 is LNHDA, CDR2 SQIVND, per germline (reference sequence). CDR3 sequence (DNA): TGTGCCAGTAGTCCTGACAGGTCTGCCGGCTACACCTTC. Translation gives CASSPDRSAGYTF. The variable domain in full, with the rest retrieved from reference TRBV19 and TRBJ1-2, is DGGITQSPKYLFRKEGQNVTLSCEQNLNHDAMYWYRQDPGQGLRLIYYSQIVNDFQKGDIAEGYSVSREKKESFPLTVTSAQKNPTAFYLCASSPDRSAGYTFGSGTRLTVV.

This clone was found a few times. Written as DNA, the CDR3 is TGTGCCAGCAGCGGACGGTCGGACACTGAAGCTTTCTTT. Translated: CASSGRSDTEAFF. This chain joins TRBV6-1 and TRBJ1-1; D remains unclear. Germline CDR1 and CDR2: MNHNS and SASEGT. V lost 6 bases and J lost 3, with 11 bases in between. CDR3 length: 13 amino acids.

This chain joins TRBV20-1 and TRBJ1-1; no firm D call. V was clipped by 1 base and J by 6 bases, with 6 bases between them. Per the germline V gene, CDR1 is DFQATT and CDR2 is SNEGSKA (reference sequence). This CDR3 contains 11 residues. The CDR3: CSARAQAEAFF. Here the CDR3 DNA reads TGCAGTGCTAGAGCGCAGGCTGAAGCTTTCTTT.

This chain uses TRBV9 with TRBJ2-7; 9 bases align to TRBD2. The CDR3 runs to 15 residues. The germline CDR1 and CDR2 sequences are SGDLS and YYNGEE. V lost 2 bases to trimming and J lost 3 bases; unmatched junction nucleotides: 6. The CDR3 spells CASSVGASGIYEQYF. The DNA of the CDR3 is TGTGCCAGCAGCGTTGGGGCTAGCGGGATCTACGAGCAGTACTTC. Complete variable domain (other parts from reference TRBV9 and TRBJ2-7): DSGVTQTPKHLITATGQRVTLRCSPRSGDLSVYWYQQSLDQGLQFLIQYYNGEERAKGNILERFSAQQFPDLHSELNLSSLELGDSALYFCASSVGASGIYEQYFGPGTRLTVT.

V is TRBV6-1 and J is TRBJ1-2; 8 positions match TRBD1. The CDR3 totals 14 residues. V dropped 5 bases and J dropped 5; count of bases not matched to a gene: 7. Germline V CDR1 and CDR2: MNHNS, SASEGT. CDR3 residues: CASSSGQGRYGYTF. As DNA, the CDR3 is TGTGCCAGCAGTTCCGGACAGGGTCGGTATGGCTACACCTTC.

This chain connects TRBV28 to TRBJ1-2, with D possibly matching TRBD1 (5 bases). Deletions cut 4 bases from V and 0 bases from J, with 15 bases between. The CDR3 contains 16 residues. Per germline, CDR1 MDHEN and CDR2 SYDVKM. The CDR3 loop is CASSYGDGLSNYGYTF. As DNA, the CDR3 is TGTGCCAGCAGTTACGGGGACGGACTTTCTAACTATGGCTACACCTTC.

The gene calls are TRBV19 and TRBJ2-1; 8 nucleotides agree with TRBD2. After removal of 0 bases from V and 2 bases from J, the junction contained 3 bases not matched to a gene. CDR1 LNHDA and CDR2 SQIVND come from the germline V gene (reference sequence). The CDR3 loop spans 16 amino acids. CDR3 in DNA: TGTGCCAGTAGTATAGAGGGACTAGGGACCTACAATGAGCAGTTCTTC. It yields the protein CASSIEGLGTYNEQFF.

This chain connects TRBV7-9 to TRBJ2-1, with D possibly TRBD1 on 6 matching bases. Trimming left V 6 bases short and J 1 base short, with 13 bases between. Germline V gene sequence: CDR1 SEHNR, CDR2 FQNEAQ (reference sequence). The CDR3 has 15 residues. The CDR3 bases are TGTGCCAGCAGTTCGGGACACCCTTCCTACAATGAGCAGTTCTTC. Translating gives CASSSGHPSYNEQFF.

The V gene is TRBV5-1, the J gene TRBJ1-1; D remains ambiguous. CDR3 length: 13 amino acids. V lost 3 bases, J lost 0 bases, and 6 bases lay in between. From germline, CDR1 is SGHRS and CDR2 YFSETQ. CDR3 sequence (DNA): TGCGCCAGCAGCTACAGACTGAACACTGAAGCTTTCTTT. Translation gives CASSYRLNTEAFF.

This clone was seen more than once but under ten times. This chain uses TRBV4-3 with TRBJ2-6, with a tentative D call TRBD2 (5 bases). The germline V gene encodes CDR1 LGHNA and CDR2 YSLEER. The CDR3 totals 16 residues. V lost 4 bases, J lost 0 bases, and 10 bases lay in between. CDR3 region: CASSLRGGSGANVLTF. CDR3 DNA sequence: TGCGCCAGCAGCCTAAGAGGAGGCTCTGGGGCCAACGTCCTGACTTTC.

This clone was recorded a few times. CDR3 bases: TGTGCCAGCAGTGATTCAGTAAACACTGAAGCTTTCTTT. This translates into CASSDSVNTEAFF. V and J are TRBV2 and TRBJ1-1; D uncertain. This CDR3 is built from 13 residues. Between the trimmed V and J ends, which lost 3 bases and 2 bases, there was a span of 7 bases. Looked up from germline, CDR1 is SNHLY and CDR2 is FYNNEI.

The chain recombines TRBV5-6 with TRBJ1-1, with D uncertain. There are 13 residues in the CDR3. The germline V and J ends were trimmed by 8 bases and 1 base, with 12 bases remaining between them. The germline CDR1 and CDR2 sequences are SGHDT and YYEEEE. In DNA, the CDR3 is TGTGCCAGTGTAGGGATCACGAACACTGAAGCTTTCTTT. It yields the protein CASVGITNTEAFF.

Here the CDR3 DNA reads TGTGCCAGCTCACCACGGCAGGGGGGAATGAGCACTGAAGCTTTCTTT. Residues: CASSPRQGGMSTEAFF. V usage is TRBV18 and J usage is TRBJ1-1, with 7 bases fitting TRBD1. The V gene's germline CDR1 is KGHSH and CDR2 LQKENI. V lost 1 base to trimming and J lost 4 bases; unmatched junction nucleotides: 9. CDR3 size: 16 residues.

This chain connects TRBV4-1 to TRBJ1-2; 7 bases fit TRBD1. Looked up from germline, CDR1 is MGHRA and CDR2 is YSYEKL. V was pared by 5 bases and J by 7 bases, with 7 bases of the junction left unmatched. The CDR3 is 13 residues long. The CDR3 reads CASSMSGGLGYTF. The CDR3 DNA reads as TGCGCCAGCAGCATGTCAGGGGGGCTTGGCTACACCTTC.

Here the CDR3 reads CASHPELPGLETQYF. The CDR3 DNA is TGCGCCAGCCACCCCGAATTACCGGGACTAGAGACGCAGTATTTT. This rearrangement joins TRBV5-1 to TRBJ2-3, with TRBD2 matching over 8 bases. Germline assignment: CDR1 SGHRS and CDR2 YFSETQ. After removal of 7 bases from V and 9 bases from J, the junction contained 16 bases not matched to a gene. The CDR3 contains 15 residues.